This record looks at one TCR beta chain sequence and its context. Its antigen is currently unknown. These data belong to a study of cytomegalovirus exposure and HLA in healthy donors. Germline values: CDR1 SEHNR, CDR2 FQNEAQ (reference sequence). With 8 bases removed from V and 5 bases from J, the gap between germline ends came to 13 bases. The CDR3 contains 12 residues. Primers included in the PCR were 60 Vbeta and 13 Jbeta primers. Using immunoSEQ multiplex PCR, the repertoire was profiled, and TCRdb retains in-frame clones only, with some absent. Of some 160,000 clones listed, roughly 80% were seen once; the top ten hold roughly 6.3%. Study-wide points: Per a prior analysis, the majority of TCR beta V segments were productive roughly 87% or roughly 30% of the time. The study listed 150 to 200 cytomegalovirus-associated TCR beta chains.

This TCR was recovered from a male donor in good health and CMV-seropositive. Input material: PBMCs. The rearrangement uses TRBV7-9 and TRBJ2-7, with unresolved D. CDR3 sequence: CASETVADEQYF. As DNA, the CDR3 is TGTGCCAGCGAGACGGTGGCGGACGAGCAGTACTTC.